This T cell receptor beta chain is drawn from a study of PD-L1 blockade in urothelial cancer (TCRdb year 2017). Background for the entire study: All patients started therapy around 2014 and received atezolizumab 1,200 mg intravenously every 3 weeks. About 90% of the roughly 29 patients were identified as males with urothelial cancer of bladder origin, and a prior smoking history was reported by 18 of 29 patients. Patients had an ECOG performance status of 0 or 1 and had received between 0 and 3 prior chemotherapy regimens. Blood samples were analyzed at 3 weeks after treatment start (second dose) and at 6 weeks after treatment start. Blood samples gave a median of 141,255 T cells and 83,000 or so unique TCRs, with a median clonality of approximately 0.078. Somatic, immune and clinical correlates of response to PD-L1 blockade with atezolizumab in urothelial cancer were the focus of an exploratory multi-omic analysis. Pretreatment tumor samples and matched peripheral blood, collected serially before and after atezolizumab treatment, underwent TCR sequencing. Durable clinical benefit was defined as a progression-free survival longer than 6 months, and TCR features were additionally tested against progression-free survival and overall survival. In the same patients, pretreatment tumors underwent whole exome sequencing and RNA sequencing in addition to TCR sequencing. Some ten patients reached durable clinical benefit, while 20 to 25 patients did not. Just over 28 patients had pretreatment blood TCR-seq, some 25 had at least one posttreatment blood collection, and some 25 had tumor TCR-seq. Points the paper makes about the study in general: Improved progression-free and overall survival was found to be associated with pretreatment peripheral blood TCR clonality below the median. Patients with durable benefit showed greater expansion of tumor-associated TCR clones in peripheral blood 3 weeks after starting treatment (n of about 22, p = 0.022). Because the sample size was small (n of about 29) and many exploratory analyses were performed, the results are intended to be hypothesis-generating.

The CDR3 holds 13 amino acids from the cysteine to the phenylalanine. The only DNA kept is the CDR3, 39 bases in frame from the first base. According to the germline V gene (reference sequence), CDR1 reads MNHEY and CDR2 reads SMNVEV. At the junction V is shortened by 3 bases and J by 15 bases; bases outside the gene matches: 10. Details on this clone: What this receptor recognizes is not known. One base away there is no much larger clone; base qualities are not given.

Sample time point, as interpreted from the label and publication: pretreatment peripheral blood. A total of 29 patients with locally advanced or metastatic urothelial carcinoma, treated at Memorial Sloan Kettering on a trial protocol, made up the cohort. Peripheral blood mononuclear cells were collected from each patient pretreatment and during treatment, giving between 1 and 8 total time points per patient. The Qiagen DNeasy Blood extraction kit was used to purify genomic DNA from total PBMCs and tumor samples. Collected pretreatment and during treatment, PBMCs were isolated and stored as previously described. Each PCR received spiked-in synthetic TCR analog templates so that absolute template abundance could be estimated from read counts. The immunoSEQ assay used bias-controlled V and J gene primers to amplify TCRbeta CDR3 regions from genomic DNA. Rearranged TCRbeta segments were sequenced at approximately 20X coverage. Concerning the study's data processing: Sequencing errors were corrected by clustering and CDR3s were annotated against IMGT to assign V, D and J genes. Downstream analyses used only productive TCRbeta rearrangements and left out out-of-frame or stop-codon sequences. To compute clonality, Shannon entropy was normalized by the log of the number of unique productive sequences and then subtracted from one. Clones differing between time points or between blood and tumor were identified by Fisher's exact test with Benjamini-Hochberg correction at adjusted p below 0.01. TCRdb mirrors the immuneACCESS table, restricted to in-frame sequences. Some clones are absent from its copies; in checked studies, under half trace to an unresolved V gene, and the reason for the others is unknown. D and trimming come from the DNA, and the V and J calls and clone size come from that table. This sample lists some 57,000 clones; roughly 82% were detected once. The top ten clones comprise about 1.2% of the sample.

Sequencing used PBMCs, obtained around atezolizumab (anti-PD-L1) treatment. This clonotype was obtained from a man aged 50 or older with urothelial cancer. This receptor chain uses TRBV27 and TRBJ2-1; TRBD2 lines up with 8 middle nucleotides. The CDR3 has the sequence CASSFPSSGSRFF. The nucleotides read TGTGCCAGCAGTTTCCCCTCTAGCGGGTCTCGGTTCTTC.